This paragraph covers one T cell receptor (beta chain) sequence. Its specificity is unknown. V was clipped by 3 bases and J by 3 bases, with 5 bases between them. CDR1 and CDR2 from the germline V gene are ENHRY and SYGVKD. The CDR3 has 12 residues. Researchers took RNA transcripts and amplified the TCR beta CDR3 regions from them. The primer set for the first-round RT-PCR of the TCR CDR3 was HTBI. Each CDR3 protein gets one entry after TCRdb re-called the multiplex PCR reads with MiXCR. This sample has 300,000 to 400,000 distinct CDR3 sequences, with roughly 18% found just once. This sample is drawn from a study of T cells in Graves' hyperthyroidism and ophthalmopathy. Study-level results: Progression to ophthalmopathy was predicted a median of roughly 6.6 months early.

The rearrangement links TRBV10-3 to TRBJ1-1; D remains ambiguous. The sequenced material came from blood. The receptor's source is a man in his late teens or twenties with Graves' ophthalmopathy. CDR3 coding DNA: TGTGCCATCAGTGAAGTGGACACTGAAGCTTTCTTT. Translated, it gives CAISEVDTEAFF.